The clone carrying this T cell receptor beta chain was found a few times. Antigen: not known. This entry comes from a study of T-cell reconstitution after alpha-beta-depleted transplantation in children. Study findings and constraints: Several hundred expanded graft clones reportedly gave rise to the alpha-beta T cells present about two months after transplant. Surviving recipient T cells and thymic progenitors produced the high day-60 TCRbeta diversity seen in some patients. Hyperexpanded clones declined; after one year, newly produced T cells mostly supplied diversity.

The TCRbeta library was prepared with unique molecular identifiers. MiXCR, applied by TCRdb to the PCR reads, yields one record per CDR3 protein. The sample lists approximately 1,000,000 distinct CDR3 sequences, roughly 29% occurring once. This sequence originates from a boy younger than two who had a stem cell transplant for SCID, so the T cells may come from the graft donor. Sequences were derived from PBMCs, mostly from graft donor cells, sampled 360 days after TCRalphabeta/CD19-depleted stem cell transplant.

Here the CDR3 DNA reads TGTGCCAGCAGCCTATCGACAGGGGATAATGAAAAACTGTTTTTT. As protein: CASSLSTGDNEKLFF. V gene TRBV7-9 combines with J gene TRBJ1-4; 8 bases fit TRBD1. Trimming cost V 5 bases and J 4 bases; bases outside gene matches: 6. The CDR3 is 15 amino acids. Germline V gene data show CDR1 as SEHNR and CDR2 as FQNEAQ (reference sequence).